These T cell receptor beta chains were read from a single sample in a study of cytomegalovirus exposure and HLA in healthy donors. The protocol was immunoSEQ multiplex PCR, while the TCRdb copy is restricted to in-frame clones and leaves out a portion. The data contain around 120,000 clones, 65% to 90% of them seen just once; the ten biggest clones take up approximately 2.6%. Sequencing was performed on PBMCs. Receptors were obtained from a man in his fifties in good health and CMV-seronegative. Each CDR3 is given with its conserved first and last residue.

CDR3 protein	V gene	J gene
CASSSRSGTSGGFSTDTQYF	TRBV5-1	TRBJ2-3
CASGLDRSEKLFF	TRBV12-5	TRBJ1-4
CASSIDRTRFDTEAFF	TRBV19	TRBJ1-1
CASSLARAAYEQYF	TRBV7-2	TRBJ2-7
CASSFTLGLAGDKVNEQFF	TRBV27	TRBJ2-1
CASSLNYNLYEQYF	TRBV5-1	NA
CASSEPLTRYNEQFF	TRBV25-1	TRBJ2-1
CASSYVGTDTEAFF	TRBV11-2	TRBJ1-1
CAAHGTSSNEQFF	TRBV10-3	TRBJ2-1
CASSVDGRGMDEQYF	TRBV9	TRBJ2-7
CASSVDSVGPLHF	TRBV10-1	TRBJ1-6
CASSLKQGGAEKLFF	TRBV5-4	TRBJ1-4
CASSSQGAGYTIYF	TRBV11-2	TRBJ1-3
CASSANKQGNYGYTF	TRBV27	TRBJ1-2
CASSPDRGLSPLHF	TRBV27	TRBJ1-6
CASSFRENTGELFF	TRBV4-3	TRBJ2-2
CASSLRLAGRRGEETQYF	TRBV7-8	TRBJ2-5
CATSGGYNQPQHF	TRBV15	TRBJ1-5
CASTRAIEAFF	TRBV6-1	TRBJ1-1
CASSLVPNQPQHF	TRBV11-1	TRBJ1-5
CASSRGLAGGAETQYF	TRBV18	TRBJ2-5
CASRPDRGSYEQYF	TRBV2	TRBJ2-7
CASSLQGGDTEAFF	TRBV7-3	TRBJ1-1
CASSELTGRNSPLHF	TRBV6-1	TRBJ1-6
CASSLDRQVTEAFF	TRBV11-2	TRBJ1-1
CASSEEGALAGYTF	TRBV6-1	TRBJ1-2
CASSPGGSDYGYTF	TRBV5-1	TRBJ1-2
CASSLLVRTDTQYF	TRBV5-1	TRBJ2-3
CASSSNRDRAHEQFF	TRBV27	TRBJ2-1
CASSSVAGGPGTDTQYF	TRBV7-9	TRBJ2-3
CASSSGQGSHF	TRBV6-5	TRBJ2-7
CASRQPGQSTEAFF	TRBV5-1	TRBJ1-1
CASSLRGGIGYTF	TRBV5-6	TRBJ1-2
CASTSGGEPISPLHF	TRBV2	TRBJ1-6
CASSVGIAGTEQFF	TRBV2	TRBJ2-1
CASSQARTASNTEAFF	TRBV4-1	TRBJ1-1
CASSEYQDYTEAFF	TRBV6-1	TRBJ1-1
CASSHNRDGYTF	TRBV5-1	TRBJ1-2
CASSPGGHYYEQYF	TRBV7-9	TRBJ2-7
CSVEGGGTDIYEQYF	TRBV29-1	TRBJ2-7
CASSETPAATEAFF	TRBV10-2	TRBJ1-1
CASSQFEGGTEAFF	TRBV7-9	TRBJ1-1
CAWSSSLTVPYEQYF	TRBV30	TRBJ2-7
CSVEESGTGQETQYF	TRBV29-1	TRBJ2-5
CASGYSNTGELFF	TRBV12-5	TRBJ2-2
CASSPNPPSGTGTPLHF	TRBV5-1	TRBJ1-6
CASRFTGSAYEQYF	TRBV19	TRBJ2-7
CASSVAPSLDTQYF	TRBV9	TRBJ2-3
CASSELAGGPQETQYF	TRBV2	TRBJ2-5
CASKPLVTDTDTQYF	TRBV7-8	TRBJ2-3